This TCR beta chain was found in a study of CD8 T cells in Susac syndrome. On the study more broadly: Among sequenced Susac syndrome patients, six had active disease and fewer than ten were in remission. When blood was drawn, the patients with Susac syndrome were therapy-naive, on corticosteroids, or on intravenous immunoglobulin alone.

As judged by recently defined diagnostic criteria, patients with Susac syndrome had definite or probable disease. Random hexamers primed reverse transcription of about 0.5 to 1 ug RNA. It was immunoSEQ multiplex PCR that amplified TCR beta CDR3 across 54 Vbeta and 13 Jbeta. TCRdb re-derived calls from the immunoSEQ multiplex PCR reads in MiXCR, one entry per CDR3 protein. The sample carries 150,000 to 200,000 distinct CDR3 sequences, roughly 94% recorded once. V gave up 4 bases and J gave up 5 bases, with 11 bases separating them. The CDR3 runs to 13 residues. Germline loops: CDR1 KGHSH, CDR2 LQKENI. This TCR came from a human donor with Susac syndrome. This chain joins TRBV18 and TRBJ2-5, with D possibly matching TRBD1 (6 bases). Sequenced: CD4+ T cells from PBMCs. CDR3 bases: TGTGCCAGCTCACAGGGGGTTACGGAGACCCAGTACTTC. Protein: CASSQGVTETQYF.